These T cell receptor beta chains were read from a single sample in a study of blood T cells in healthy people across ages. TCRdb re-called the 5' RACE reads with MiXCR, one entry per CDR3 protein. The table lists around 2 million distinct CDR3 sequences, around 42% of them singletons, with about 21% in the top ten. Specimen: blood. The origin of the receptors is a human donor in good health. Each CDR3 is given with its conserved first and last residue. D genes are given only for firm matches. Clone size is shown for a subset of rows, as once, few, many or a class of expanded clone.

D gene: NA
clone size: many
J gene: TRBJ1-1
V gene: TRBV7-2
CDR3 protein: CASSLLMTATEAFF
CDR3 DNA: TGTGCCAGCAGCTTACTTATGACAGCTACTGAAGCTTTCTTT

D gene: NA
clone size: few
J gene: TRBJ1-2
V gene: TRBV6-2/TRBV6-3
CDR3 protein: CASSLQGRYYGYTF
CDR3 DNA: TGTGCCAGCAGCTTACAGGGCCGCTACTATGGCTACACCTTC

D gene: NA
clone size: NA
J gene: TRBJ1-1
V gene: TRBV29-1
CDR3 protein: CSAAGGANSEAFF
CDR3 DNA: TGCAGCGCCGCCGGGGGGGCGAATTCTGAAGCTTTCTTT

D gene: TRBD1
clone size: NA
J gene: TRBJ1-5
V gene: TRBV6-5
CDR3 protein: CASSYSSQGGFRNQPQHF
CDR3 DNA: TGTGCCAGCAGTTACTCGAGTCAGGGGGGGTTCCGCAATCAGCCCCAGCATTTT

D gene: TRBD2
clone size: NA
J gene: TRBJ2-5
V gene: TRBV7-9
CDR3 protein: CASSFGLAGDLYQETQYF
CDR3 DNA: TGTGCCAGCAGCTTTGGGCTAGCGGGGGACTTGTACCAAGAGACCCAGTACTTC

D gene: NA
clone size: NA
J gene: TRBJ1-6
V gene: TRBV5-5
CDR3 protein: CASSLGQFDSPLHF
CDR3 DNA: TGTGCCAGCAGCTTGGGACAGTTTGACTCACCCCTCCACTTT

D gene: TRBD1
clone size: NA
J gene: TRBJ2-3
V gene: TRBV6-5
CDR3 protein: CASSFTGQGSDTQYF
CDR3 DNA: TGTGCCAGCAGTTTCACGGGACAGGGGAGCGATACGCAGTATTTT

D gene: TRBD1
clone size: NA
J gene: TRBJ1-1
V gene: TRBV2
CDR3 protein: CASSYTGVGEAFF
CDR3 DNA: TGTGCCAGCAGTTATACAGGGGTTGGTGAAGCTTTCTTT

D gene: NA
clone size: few
J gene: TRBJ1-6
V gene: TRBV27
CDR3 protein: CASRVNNSPLHF
CDR3 DNA: TGTGCCAGCAGGGTCAATAATTCACCCCTCCACTTT

D gene: TRBD1
clone size: NA
J gene: TRBJ2-4
V gene: TRBV12-3/TRBV12-4
CDR3 protein: CASSSTQGQGIMVVAKNIQYF
CDR3 DNA: TGTGCCAGCAGCTCGACCCAAGGACAGGGGATCATGGTAGTGGCCAAAAACATTCAGTACTTC

D gene: TRBD1
clone size: few
J gene: TRBJ2-7
V gene: TRBV6-5
CDR3 protein: CASSHRTGNDEQYF
CDR3 DNA: TGTGCCAGCAGTCACCGGACAGGGAATGACGAGCAGTACTTC

D gene: NA
clone size: few
J gene: TRBJ1-2
V gene: TRBV24-1
CDR3 protein: CATSDHRGVGNYGYTF
CDR3 DNA: TGTGCCACCAGTGACCACCGGGGGGTAGGGAACTATGGCTACACCTTC

D gene: NA
clone size: NA
J gene: TRBJ1-2
V gene: TRBV4-3
CDR3 protein: CASSLSWGDTMVGYTF
CDR3 DNA: TGCGCCAGCAGTTTGAGTTGGGGGGACACTATGGTCGGCTACACCTTC

D gene: NA
clone size: few
J gene: TRBJ1-1
V gene: TRBV4-2
CDR3 protein: CASGRDLDTEAFF
CDR3 DNA: TGTGCCAGCGGCAGGGATTTGGACACTGAAGCTTTCTTT

D gene: NA
clone size: few
J gene: TRBJ2-6
V gene: TRBV5-1
CDR3 protein: CASSSAGLLSRSGANVLTF
CDR3 DNA: TGCGCCAGCAGCTCCGCGGGCCTCCTGAGCCGAAGCGGGGCCAACGTCCTGACTTTC

D gene: NA
clone size: few
J gene: TRBJ2-3
V gene: TRBV25-1
CDR3 protein: CASSDASLDTQYF
CDR3 DNA: TGTGCCAGCAGTGATGCTAGTCTAGATACGCAGTATTTT

D gene: NA
clone size: NA
J gene: TRBJ1-2
V gene: TRBV14
CDR3 protein: CASSQELQHGYTF
CDR3 DNA: TGTGCCAGCAGCCAAGAACTGCAACATGGCTACACCTTC

D gene: TRBD1
clone size: NA
J gene: TRBJ2-5
V gene: TRBV6-1
CDR3 protein: CASSESYRGRETQYF
CDR3 DNA: TGTGCCAGCAGTGAATCATACAGGGGCCGAGAGACCCAGTACTTC

D gene: NA
clone size: NA
J gene: TRBJ2-6
V gene: TRBV7-2
CDR3 protein: CASSPVGGAYGANVLTF
CDR3 DNA: TGTGCCAGCAGCCCCGTGGGGGGGGCCTACGGGGCCAACGTCCTGACTTTC

D gene: TRBD1
clone size: few
J gene: TRBJ2-7
V gene: TRBV12-3/TRBV12-4
CDR3 protein: CASSFWDRSYEQYF
CDR3 DNA: TGTGCCAGCAGTTTTTGGGACAGATCCTACGAGCAGTACTTC

D gene: NA
clone size: few
J gene: TRBJ2-3
V gene: TRBV10-3
CDR3 protein: CAISEVGASTDTQYF
CDR3 DNA: TGTGCCATCAGTGAGGTCGGGGCATCCACAGATACGCAGTATTTT

D gene: TRBD1
clone size: NA
J gene: TRBJ1-4
V gene: TRBV29-1
CDR3 protein: CSVEEGQAGWGKLFF
CDR3 DNA: TGCAGCGTTGAAGAGGGACAGGCTGGGTGGGGAAAACTGTTTTTT

D gene: NA
clone size: NA
J gene: TRBJ1-5
V gene: TRBV6-2/TRBV6-3
CDR3 protein: CASRGTYGQPQHF
CDR3 DNA: TGTGCCAGCAGGGGGACGTATGGGCAGCCCCAGCATTTT

D gene: TRBD2
clone size: few
J gene: TRBJ2-1
V gene: TRBV20-1
CDR3 protein: CSVAGVSYNEQFF
CDR3 DNA: TGCAGTGTAGCGGGGGTCTCCTACAATGAGCAGTTCTTC

D gene: NA
clone size: few
J gene: TRBJ2-1
V gene: TRBV20-1
CDR3 protein: CSARDGGGGHYNEQFF
CDR3 DNA: TGCAGTGCTAGAGATGGTGGGGGGGGCCACTACAATGAGCAGTTCTTC

D gene: NA
clone size: few
J gene: TRBJ2-7
V gene: TRBV20-1
CDR3 protein: CSANLMRGSSYEQYF
CDR3 DNA: TGCAGTGCTAACTTAATGCGGGGATCCTCCTACGAGCAGTACTTC

D gene: NA
clone size: NA
J gene: TRBJ2-3
V gene: TRBV5-5
CDR3 protein: CASSLTSPRSTDTQYF
CDR3 DNA: TGTGCCAGCAGCTTGACTAGCCCCAGGAGCACAGATACGCAGTATTTT

D gene: NA
clone size: NA
J gene: TRBJ1-2
V gene: TRBV20-1
CDR3 protein: CSARVPPGTDNYGYTF
CDR3 DNA: TGCAGTGCTAGAGTTCCCCCAGGGACTGATAACTATGGCTACACCTTC

D gene: NA
clone size: many
J gene: TRBJ2-7
V gene: TRBV12-3/TRBV12-4
CDR3 protein: CASSFGPYEQYF
CDR3 DNA: TGTGCCAGCAGTTTCGGACCCTACGAGCAGTACTTC

D gene: NA
clone size: NA
J gene: TRBJ2-1
V gene: TRBV12-3/TRBV12-4
CDR3 protein: CASSLAPGGWNEQFF
CDR3 DNA: TGTGCCAGCAGTTTAGCCCCCGGGGGCTGGAATGAGCAGTTCTTC

D gene: TRBD1
clone size: few
J gene: TRBJ2-7
V gene: TRBV3-1
CDR3 protein: CASSQERTGVDEQYF
CDR3 DNA: TGTGCCAGCAGCCAAGAGCGGACAGGGGTGGACGAGCAGTACTTC

D gene: TRBD2
clone size: few
J gene: TRBJ2-1
V gene: TRBV6-2/TRBV6-3
CDR3 protein: CAPSGTSGGRSSYNEQFF
CDR3 DNA: TGTGCCCCAAGCGGGACTAGCGGGGGCCGGAGCTCCTACAATGAGCAGTTCTTC

D gene: NA
clone size: NA
J gene: TRBJ2-1
V gene: TRBV2
CDR3 protein: CASSPGAYYNEQFF
CDR3 DNA: TGTGCCAGCAGTCCGGGCGCCTACTACAATGAGCAGTTCTTC

D gene: NA
clone size: few
J gene: TRBJ1-5
V gene: TRBV12-3/TRBV12-4
CDR3 protein: CASSLERGEMPQHF
CDR3 DNA: TGTGCCAGCAGTTTAGAGAGGGGAGAGATGCCCCAGCATTTT

D gene: NA
clone size: few
J gene: TRBJ2-3
V gene: TRBV28
CDR3 protein: CASSPRTPRNGDTQYF
CDR3 DNA: TGTGCCAGCAGTCCTAGGACCCCGAGGAATGGAGATACGCAGTATTTT

D gene: NA
clone size: few
J gene: TRBJ2-7
V gene: TRBV11-2
CDR3 protein: CASSLDPDSLREQYF
CDR3 DNA: TGTGCCAGCAGCTTAGATCCCGACAGCCTACGGGAGCAGTACTTC

D gene: NA
clone size: NA
J gene: TRBJ2-5
V gene: TRBV12-3/TRBV12-4
CDR3 protein: CANSFDFETQYF
CDR3 DNA: TGTGCCAACAGTTTTGATTTTGAGACCCAGTACTTC

D gene: TRBD1
clone size: NA
J gene: TRBJ2-7
V gene: TRBV7-2
CDR3 protein: CASSFGQGTLYEQYF
CDR3 DNA: TGTGCCAGCAGCTTCGGACAGGGCACGCTATACGAGCAGTACTTC

D gene: TRBD2
clone size: NA
J gene: TRBJ2-1
V gene: TRBV6-2/TRBV6-3
CDR3 protein: CASRLAGEGNEQFF
CDR3 DNA: TGTGCCAGCAGGCTAGCGGGGGAAGGCAATGAGCAGTTCTTC

D gene: TRBD2
clone size: few
J gene: TRBJ2-3
V gene: TRBV29-1
CDR3 protein: CSIRVSGGGDTQYF
CDR3 DNA: TGCAGCATTCGGGTTAGCGGGGGGGGAGATACGCAGTATTTT

D gene: NA
clone size: NA
J gene: TRBJ2-7
V gene: TRBV9
CDR3 protein: CASSVGTGSDERYF
CDR3 DNA: NA

D gene: NA
clone size: NA
J gene: TRBJ1-5
V gene: TRBV5-1
CDR3 protein: CASRERGTRSNQPQHF
CDR3 DNA: TGCGCCAGCAGAGAGAGGGGAACAAGGAGCAATCAGCCCCAGCATTTT

D gene: NA
clone size: NA
J gene: TRBJ2-1
V gene: TRBV12-3/TRBV12-4
CDR3 protein: CANSHLSQDLSEQFF
CDR3 DNA: TGTGCCAACAGTCACCTTAGCCAGGACTTAAGTGAGCAGTTCTTC

D gene: NA
clone size: many
J gene: TRBJ1-2
V gene: TRBV12-3/TRBV12-4
CDR3 protein: CASNGVSYGYTF
CDR3 DNA: TGTGCCAGCAACGGGGTTAGTTATGGCTACACCTTC

D gene: NA
clone size: NA
J gene: TRBJ1-6
V gene: TRBV28
CDR3 protein: CASSPSASGYNSPLHF
CDR3 DNA: TGTGCCAGCAGTCCCTCGGCCAGCGGGTATAATTCACCCCTCCACTTT

D gene: TRBD1
clone size: NA
J gene: TRBJ1-1
V gene: TRBV6-5
CDR3 protein: CASSYSRTGGVRDTEAFF
CDR3 DNA: TGTGCCAGCAGTTACTCGCGGACAGGGGGCGTTCGGGACACTGAAGCTTTCTTT

D gene: TRBD1
clone size: many
J gene: TRBJ1-2
V gene: TRBV6-5
CDR3 protein: CASRTQGDGYTF
CDR3 DNA: TGTGCCAGCAGGACTCAGGGGGACGGCTACACCTTC

D gene: TRBD1
clone size: NA
J gene: TRBJ2-7
V gene: TRBV5-1
CDR3 protein: CASSPTPSGQGPSYEQHF
CDR3 DNA: TGCGCCAGCAGCCCAACACCTTCGGGACAGGGTCCCTCCTACGAGCAGCACTTC

D gene: NA
clone size: NA
J gene: TRBJ1-2
V gene: TRBV2
CDR3 protein: CASRRGGRSNYGYTF
CDR3 DNA: TGTGCCAGCAGGAGAGGGGGACGGAGTAACTATGGCTACACCTTC

D gene: NA
clone size: NA
J gene: TRBJ1-2
V gene: TRBV4-3
CDR3 protein: CASSQDNEGSGYGYTF
CDR3 DNA: TGCGCCAGCAGCCAAGATAATGAGGGATCGGGGTATGGCTACACCTTC

D gene: TRBD2
clone size: few
J gene: TRBJ2-1
V gene: TRBV12-3/TRBV12-4
CDR3 protein: CASSLGAGDEQFF
CDR3 DNA: TGTGCCAGCAGTTTAGGAGCGGGGGATGAGCAGTTCTTC

D gene: TRBD2
clone size: few
J gene: TRBJ2-3
V gene: TRBV7-2
CDR3 protein: CASSHRLAGGPGTDTQYF
CDR3 DNA: TGTGCCAGCAGCCACCGTCTAGCGGGGGGGCCTGGCACAGATACGCAGTATTTT

D gene: NA
clone size: NA
J gene: TRBJ2-1
V gene: TRBV5-5
CDR3 protein: CASSRHRERNERFF
CDR3 DNA: TGTGCCAGCAGCCGACACAGGGAACGCAATGAGCGGTTCTTC

D gene: TRBD1
clone size: few
J gene: TRBJ2-7
V gene: TRBV24-1
CDR3 protein: CATGTATYEQYF
CDR3 DNA: TGTGCCACCGGGACAGCTACCTACGAGCAGTACTTC

D gene: NA
clone size: NA
J gene: TRBJ2-7
V gene: TRBV6-2/TRBV6-3
CDR3 protein: CASSFPIYEQYF
CDR3 DNA: TGTGCCAGCAGCTTCCCGATCTACGAGCAGTACTTC

D gene: TRBD1
clone size: few
J gene: TRBJ2-5
V gene: TRBV20-1
CDR3 protein: CSASGTGGETQYF
CDR3 DNA: TGCAGTGCTAGTGGGACAGGGGGAGAGACCCAGTACTTC